The clone carrying this T cell receptor (beta chain) was recorded once. Its antigen is not identified. Profiled with immunoSEQ multiplex PCR; TCRdb holds only in-frame clones, not every one. Of more than 70,000 clones listed, 94% are singletons. The data were obtained in a study of cytomegalovirus exposure and HLA in healthy donors. Trimming cost V 5 bases and J 7 bases, with 17 bases left between them. The CDR3 sequence is 15 residues long. Germline V gene sequence: CDR1 MDHEN, CDR2 SYDVKM. General study results and limits: For most TCR sequences rarity was the rule, although some public TCRs occurred in many donors. Per published reports, the classifier diagnosed cytomegalovirus status with high specificity and sensitivity. TCR clusters originating in the first cohort tended to co-occur in the roughly 130 validation repertoires, according to a later analysis.

The sequenced sample consisted of PBMCs. J is TRBJ1-4 and V is TRBV28; tentatively, D is TRBD1 (5 bases). The source is a woman aged 18-35 years in good health and CMV-seronegative. Here the CDR3 reads CASSKGGAGGEKLFF. CDR3 sequence (DNA): TGTGCCAGCAGTAAGGGAGGGGCGGGAGGTGAAAAACTGTTTTTT.